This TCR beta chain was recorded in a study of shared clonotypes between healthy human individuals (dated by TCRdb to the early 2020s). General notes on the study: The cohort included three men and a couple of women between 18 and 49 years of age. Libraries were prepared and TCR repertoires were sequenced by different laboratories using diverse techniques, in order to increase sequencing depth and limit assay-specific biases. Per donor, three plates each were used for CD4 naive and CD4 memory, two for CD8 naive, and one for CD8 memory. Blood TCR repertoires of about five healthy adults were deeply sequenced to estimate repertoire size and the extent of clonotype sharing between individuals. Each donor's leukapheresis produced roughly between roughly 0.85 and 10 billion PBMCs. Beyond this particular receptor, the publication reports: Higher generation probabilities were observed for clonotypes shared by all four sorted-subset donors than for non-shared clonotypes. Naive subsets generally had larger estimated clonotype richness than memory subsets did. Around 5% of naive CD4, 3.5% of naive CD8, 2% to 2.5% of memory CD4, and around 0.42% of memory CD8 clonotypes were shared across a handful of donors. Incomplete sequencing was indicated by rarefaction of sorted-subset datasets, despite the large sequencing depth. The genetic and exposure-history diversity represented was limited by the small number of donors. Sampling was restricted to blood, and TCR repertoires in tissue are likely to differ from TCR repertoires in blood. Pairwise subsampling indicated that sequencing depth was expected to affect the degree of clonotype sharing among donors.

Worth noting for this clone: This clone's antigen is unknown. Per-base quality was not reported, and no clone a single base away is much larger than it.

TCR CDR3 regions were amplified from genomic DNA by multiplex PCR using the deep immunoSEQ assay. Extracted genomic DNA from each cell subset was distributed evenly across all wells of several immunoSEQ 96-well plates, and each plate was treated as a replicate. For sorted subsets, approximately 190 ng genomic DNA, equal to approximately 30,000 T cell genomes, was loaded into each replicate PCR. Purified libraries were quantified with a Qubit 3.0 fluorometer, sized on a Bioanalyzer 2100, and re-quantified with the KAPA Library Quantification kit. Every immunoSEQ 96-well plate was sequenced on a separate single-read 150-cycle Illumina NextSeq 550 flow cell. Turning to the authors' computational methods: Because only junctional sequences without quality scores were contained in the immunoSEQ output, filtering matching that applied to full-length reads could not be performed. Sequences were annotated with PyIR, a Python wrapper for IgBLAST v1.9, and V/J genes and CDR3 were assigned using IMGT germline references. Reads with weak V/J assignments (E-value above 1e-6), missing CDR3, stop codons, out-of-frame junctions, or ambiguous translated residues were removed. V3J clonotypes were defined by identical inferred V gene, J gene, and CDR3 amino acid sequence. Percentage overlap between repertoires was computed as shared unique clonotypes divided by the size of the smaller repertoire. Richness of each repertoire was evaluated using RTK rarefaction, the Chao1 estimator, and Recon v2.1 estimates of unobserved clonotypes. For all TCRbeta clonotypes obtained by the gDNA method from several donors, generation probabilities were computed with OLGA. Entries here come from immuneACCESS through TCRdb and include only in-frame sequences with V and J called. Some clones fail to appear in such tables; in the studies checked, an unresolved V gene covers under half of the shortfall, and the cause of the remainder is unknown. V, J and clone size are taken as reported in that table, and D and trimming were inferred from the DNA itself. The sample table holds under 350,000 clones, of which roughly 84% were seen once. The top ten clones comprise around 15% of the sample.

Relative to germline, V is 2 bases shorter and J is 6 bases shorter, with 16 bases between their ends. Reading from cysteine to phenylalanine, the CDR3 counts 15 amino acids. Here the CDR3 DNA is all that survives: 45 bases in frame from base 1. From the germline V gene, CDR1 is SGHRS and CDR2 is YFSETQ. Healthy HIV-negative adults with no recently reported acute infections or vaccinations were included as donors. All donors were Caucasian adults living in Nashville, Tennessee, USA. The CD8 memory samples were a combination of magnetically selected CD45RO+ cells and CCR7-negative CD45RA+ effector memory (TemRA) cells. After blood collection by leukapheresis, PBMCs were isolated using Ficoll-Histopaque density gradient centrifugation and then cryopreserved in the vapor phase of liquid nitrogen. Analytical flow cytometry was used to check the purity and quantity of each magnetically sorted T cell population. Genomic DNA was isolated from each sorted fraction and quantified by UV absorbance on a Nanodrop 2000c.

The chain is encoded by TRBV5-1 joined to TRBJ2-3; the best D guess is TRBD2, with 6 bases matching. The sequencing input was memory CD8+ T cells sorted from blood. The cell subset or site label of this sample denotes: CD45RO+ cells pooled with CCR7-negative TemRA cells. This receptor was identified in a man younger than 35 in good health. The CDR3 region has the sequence CASSFGLSGGDTQYF. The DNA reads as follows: TGCGCCAGCAGCTTCGGCTTATCTGGGGGGGATACGCAGTATTTT.